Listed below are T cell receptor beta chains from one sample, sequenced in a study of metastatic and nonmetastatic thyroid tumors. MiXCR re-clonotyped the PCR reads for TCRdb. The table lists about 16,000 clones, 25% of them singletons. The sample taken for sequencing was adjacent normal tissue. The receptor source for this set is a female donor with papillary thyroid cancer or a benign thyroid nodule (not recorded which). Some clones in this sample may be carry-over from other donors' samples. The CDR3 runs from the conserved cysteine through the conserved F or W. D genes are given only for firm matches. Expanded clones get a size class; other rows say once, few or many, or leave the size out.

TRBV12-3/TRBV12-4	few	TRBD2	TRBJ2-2	TGTGCCAGCAGTCCCGTTAGCGGGAGTGGATCGGGGGAGCTGTTTTTT	CASSPVSGSGSGELFF
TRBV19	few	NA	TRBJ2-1	TGTGCCAGTAGTAGTCTACCCTACAATGAGCAGTTCTTC	CASSSLPYNEQFF
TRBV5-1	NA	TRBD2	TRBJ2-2	TGCGCCAGCAGCTTGGGACTAGCGGGAGCCGGGGAGCTGTTTTTT	CASSLGLAGAGELFF
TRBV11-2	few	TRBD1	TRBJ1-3	TGTGCCAGCAGCTCCTCGACAGGGGCAACTGGAAACACCATATATTTT	CASSSSTGATGNTIYF
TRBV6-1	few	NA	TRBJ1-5	TGTGCCAGCAGCGACACAGGCGTCCCCCAGCCCCAGCATTTT	CASSDTGVPQPQHF
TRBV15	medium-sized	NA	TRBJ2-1	TGTGCCACCAGCAGTTCTCCTGGGAATGAGCAGTTCTTC	CATSSSPGNEQFF
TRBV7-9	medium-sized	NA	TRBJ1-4	TGTGCCAGCAGCCCGCCACAGGGTCTAACTAATGAAAAACTGTTTTTT	CASSPPQGLTNEKLFF
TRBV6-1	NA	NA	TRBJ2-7	TGTGCCAGCAGGGGGGGACAGACCTACGAGCAGTACTTC	CASRGGQTYEQYF
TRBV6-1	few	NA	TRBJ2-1	TGTGCCAGCAGTAAAGAGGACAGCAGGTACAATGAGCAGTTCTTC	CASSKEDSRYNEQFF
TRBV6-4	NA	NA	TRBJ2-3	TGTGCCAGCAGGGCCCCGGGCCCGAGGTCCCCCACAGATACGCAGTATTTT	CASRAPGPRSPTDTQYF
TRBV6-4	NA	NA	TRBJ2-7	TGTGCCAGCAGTTACTCGAGCGGTGGCTACGAGCAGTACTTC	CASSYSSGGYEQYF
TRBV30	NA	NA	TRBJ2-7	TGTGCCTGGAGTCGGGTACAGGGAGTCTACGAGCAGTACTTC	CAWSRVQGVYEQYF
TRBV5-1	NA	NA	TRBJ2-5	TGCGCCAGCAGCTCGGAAATAGGCGGCGGTTGGGAGACCCAGTACTTC	CASSSEIGGGWETQYF
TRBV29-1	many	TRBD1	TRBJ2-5	TGCAGCGTTGAAACCGGGACAGGGCGACAAGAGACCCAGTACTTC	CSVETGTGRQETQYF
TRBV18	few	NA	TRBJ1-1	TGTGCCAGCTCAGGCGGGAGCACTGAAGCTTTCTTT	CASSGGSTEAFF
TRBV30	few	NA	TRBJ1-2	TGTGCCTGGAGTGTTTGGGATGCGGGGAACTATGGCTACACCTTC	CAWSVWDAGNYGYTF
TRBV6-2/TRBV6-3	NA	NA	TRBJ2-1	TGTGCCAGCAGTTACTCAAGATCCTCCTACAATGAGCAGTTCTTC	CASSYSRSSYNEQFF
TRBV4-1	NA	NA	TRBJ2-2	TGCGCCAGCAGCCAATTCGGCGGGACGAACACCGGGGAGCTGGTTTTT	CASSQFGGTNTGELVF
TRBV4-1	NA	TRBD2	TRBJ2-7	TGCGCCAGCAGCCAAGGACTAGCCTACGAGCAGTATTTC	CASSQGLAYEQYF
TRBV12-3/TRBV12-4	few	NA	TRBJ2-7	TGTGCCAGCAGTTTAGATCAGCTCTCCTACGAGCAGTACTTC	CASSLDQLSYEQYF
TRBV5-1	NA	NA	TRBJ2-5	TGCGCCAGCAGCTTCCCTGGACAGTGTGCAGATACCCAGTACTTC	CASSFPGQCADTQYF
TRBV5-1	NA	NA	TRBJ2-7	TGCGCCAGCAGAGGGACCCTACACTACGAGCAGTACTTC	CASRGTLHYEQYF
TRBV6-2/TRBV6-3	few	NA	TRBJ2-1	TGTGCCAGCAGTTACTCACCAGGGGAAAATGAGCAGTTCTTC	CASSYSPGENEQFF
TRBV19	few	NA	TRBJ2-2	TGTGCCAGTAAACTGGGCCGGCTACCCACCGGGGAGCTGTTTTTT	CASKLGRLPTGELFF
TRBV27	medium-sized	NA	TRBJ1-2	TGTGCCAGCAGTTTATCGCCAGGGGCGGTTGGCTACACCTTC	CASSLSPGAVGYTF
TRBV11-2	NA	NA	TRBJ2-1	TGTGCCAGCAGCTTACGAGGTTTAGCGAGTGTCGACAATGAGCAGTTCTTC	CASSLRGLASVDNEQFF
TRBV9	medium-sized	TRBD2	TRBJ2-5	TGTGCCAGCAGCGTAGGGGCTAGCGGGTTTGTGCAAGAGACCCAGTACTTC	CASSVGASGFVQETQYF
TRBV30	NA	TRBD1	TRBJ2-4	TGTGCCTGGAGTGGGACAGGGGGAAAAAACATTCAGTACTTC	CAWSGTGGKNIQYF
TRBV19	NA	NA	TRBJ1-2	TGTGCCAGTAGTCGCGCGTTGACCGATGCACAGGGTTTATTGTATGGCTACACCTTC	CASSRALTDAQGLLYGYTF
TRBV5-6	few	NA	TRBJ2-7	TGTGCCAGCAGCTTCCTGACAGGTTCCTACGAGCAGTACTTC	CASSFLTGSYEQYF
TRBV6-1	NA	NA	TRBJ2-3	TGTGCCAGCAAGACTGAGGGGCACACAGATACGCAGTATTTT	CASKTEGHTDTQYF
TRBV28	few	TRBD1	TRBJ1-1	TGTGCCAGCAGTTTATACACAGGGGCAGAAGCTTTCTTT	CASSLYTGAEAFF
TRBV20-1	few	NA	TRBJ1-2	TGCAGTGCTCCGGATACCGACAGGAGCTATGGCTACACCTTC	CSAPDTDRSYGYTF
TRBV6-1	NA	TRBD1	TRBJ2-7	TGTGCCAGCAGTAATGGACAGGGCTACGAGCAGTACTTC	CASSNGQGYEQYF
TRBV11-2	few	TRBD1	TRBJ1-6	TGTGCCAGCAGGCCCAGATTGACAGGGAATAATTCACCCCTCCACTTT	CASRPRLTGNNSPLHF